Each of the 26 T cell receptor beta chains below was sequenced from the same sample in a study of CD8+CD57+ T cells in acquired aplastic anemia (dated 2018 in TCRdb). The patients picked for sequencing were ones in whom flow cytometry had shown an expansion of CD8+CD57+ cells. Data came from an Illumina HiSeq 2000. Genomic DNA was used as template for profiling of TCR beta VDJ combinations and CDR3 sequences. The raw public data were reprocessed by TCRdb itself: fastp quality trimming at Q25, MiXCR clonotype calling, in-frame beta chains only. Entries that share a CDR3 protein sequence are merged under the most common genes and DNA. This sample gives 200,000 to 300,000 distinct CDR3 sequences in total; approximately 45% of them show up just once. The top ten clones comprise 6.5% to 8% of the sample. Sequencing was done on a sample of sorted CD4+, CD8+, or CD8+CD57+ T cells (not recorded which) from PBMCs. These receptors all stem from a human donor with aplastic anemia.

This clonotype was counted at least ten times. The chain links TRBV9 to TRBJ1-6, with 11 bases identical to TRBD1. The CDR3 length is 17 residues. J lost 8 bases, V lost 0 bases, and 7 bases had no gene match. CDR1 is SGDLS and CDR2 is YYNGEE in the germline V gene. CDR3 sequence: CASSVEPGTGGYSPLHF. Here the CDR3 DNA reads TGTGCCAGCAGCGTAGAACCCGGGACAGGGGGATATTCACCCCTCCACTTT.

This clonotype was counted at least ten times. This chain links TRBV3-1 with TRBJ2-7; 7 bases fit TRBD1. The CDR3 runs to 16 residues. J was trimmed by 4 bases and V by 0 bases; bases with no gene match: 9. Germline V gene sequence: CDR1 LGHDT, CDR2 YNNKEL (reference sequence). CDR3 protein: CASSQDPGGRAYEQYF. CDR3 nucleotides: TGTGCCAGCAGCCAAGATCCAGGGGGTCGGGCTTACGAGCAGTACTTC.

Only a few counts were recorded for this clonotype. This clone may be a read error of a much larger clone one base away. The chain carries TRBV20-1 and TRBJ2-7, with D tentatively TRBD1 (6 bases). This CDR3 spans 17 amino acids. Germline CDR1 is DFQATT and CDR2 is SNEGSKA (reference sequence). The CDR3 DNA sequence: TGCAGTACTAGAGAAGGTTTGGGGACAACCCGCTCCTACGAGCAGTACTTC. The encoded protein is CSTREGLGTTRSYEQYF.

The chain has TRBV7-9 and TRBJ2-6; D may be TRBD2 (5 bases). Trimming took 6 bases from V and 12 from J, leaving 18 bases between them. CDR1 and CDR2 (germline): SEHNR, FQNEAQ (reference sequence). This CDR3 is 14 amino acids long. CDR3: CASSLQWTAGVLTF. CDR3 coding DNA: TGTGCCAGCAGTCTTCAGTGGACTGCGGGCGTCCTGACTTTC.

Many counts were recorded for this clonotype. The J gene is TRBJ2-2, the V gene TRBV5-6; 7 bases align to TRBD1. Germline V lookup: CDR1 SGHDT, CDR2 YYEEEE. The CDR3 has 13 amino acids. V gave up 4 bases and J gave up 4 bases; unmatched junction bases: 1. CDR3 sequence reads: CASSRTGTGELFF. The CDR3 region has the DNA TGTGCCAGCAGCAGGACAGGCACCGGGGAGCTGTTTTTT.

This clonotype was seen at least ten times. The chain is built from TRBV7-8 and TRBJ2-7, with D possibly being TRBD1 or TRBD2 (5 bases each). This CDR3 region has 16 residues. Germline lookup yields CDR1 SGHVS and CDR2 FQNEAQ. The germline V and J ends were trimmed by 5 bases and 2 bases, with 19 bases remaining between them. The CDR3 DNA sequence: TGTGCCAGCAGCCCTAGCCCTTGGGACCAGACCTACGAGCAGTACTTC. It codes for CASSPSPWDQTYEQYF.

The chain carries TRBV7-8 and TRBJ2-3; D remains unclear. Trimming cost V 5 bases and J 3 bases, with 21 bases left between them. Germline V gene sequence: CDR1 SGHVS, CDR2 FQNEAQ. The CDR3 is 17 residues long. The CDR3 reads CASSPIMSAEATDTQYF. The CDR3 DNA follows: TGTGCCAGCAGCCCCATTATGTCGGCCGAGGCGACAGATACGCAGTATTTT.

This chain's CDR3 is CSARQPATDTQYF. The CDR3 region has the DNA TGCAGTGCTAGACAACCCGCCACAGATACGCAGTATTTT. The J gene is TRBJ2-3, the V gene TRBV20-1; no reliable D call. Germline values: CDR1 DFQATT, CDR2 SNEGSKA (reference sequence). The CDR3 extends over 13 amino acids. Trimming stripped 2 bases from V and 2 bases from J, with 8 bases between.

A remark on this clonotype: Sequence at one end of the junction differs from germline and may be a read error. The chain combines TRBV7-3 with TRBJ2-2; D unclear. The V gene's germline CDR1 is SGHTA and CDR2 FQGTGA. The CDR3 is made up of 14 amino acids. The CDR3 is CASSLMGSQGELFF. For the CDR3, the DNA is TGTGCCAGCAGTTTAATGGGTTCACAGGGGGAGCTGTTTTTT. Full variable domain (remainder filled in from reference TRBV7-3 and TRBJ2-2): GAGVSQTPSNKVTEKGKYVELRCDPISGHTALYWYRQSLGQGPEFLIYFQGTGAADDSGLPNDRFFAVRPEGSVSTLKIQRTERGDSAVYLCASSLMGSQGELFFGEGSRLTVL.

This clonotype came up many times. The CDR3 DNA reads as TGTGCCAGCAGCTTAGCTCGGACCTTCTATAATTCACCCCTCCACTTT. Translated: CASSLARTFYNSPLHF. The V gene is TRBV11-2, the J gene TRBJ1-6; no clear D gene. The CDR3 totals 16 residues. The V and J ends lost 1 base and 3 bases respectively, with 10 bases between them. Per germline, CDR1 SGHAT and CDR2 FQNNGV.

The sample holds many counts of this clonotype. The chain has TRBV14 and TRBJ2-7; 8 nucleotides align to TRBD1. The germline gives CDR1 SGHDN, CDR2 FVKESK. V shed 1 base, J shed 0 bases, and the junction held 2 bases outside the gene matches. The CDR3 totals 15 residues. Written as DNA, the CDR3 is TGTGCCAGCAGCCAAGGGACAGGGAGCTCCTACGAGCAGTACTTC. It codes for CASSQGTGSSYEQYF.

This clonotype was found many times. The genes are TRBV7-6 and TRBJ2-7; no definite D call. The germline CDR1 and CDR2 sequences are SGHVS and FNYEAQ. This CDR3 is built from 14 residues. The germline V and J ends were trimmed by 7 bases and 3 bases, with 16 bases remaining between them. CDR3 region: CASMPSGSSYEQYF. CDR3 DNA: TGTGCCAGCATGCCGTCAGGATCCAGCTACGAGCAGTACTTC.

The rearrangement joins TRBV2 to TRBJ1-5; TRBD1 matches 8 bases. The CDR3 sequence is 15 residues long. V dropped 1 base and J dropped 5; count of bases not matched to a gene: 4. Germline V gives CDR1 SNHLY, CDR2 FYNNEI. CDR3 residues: CASSEDRGADQPQHF. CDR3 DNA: TGTGCCAGCAGTGAAGACAGGGGGGCTGATCAGCCCCAGCATTTT.

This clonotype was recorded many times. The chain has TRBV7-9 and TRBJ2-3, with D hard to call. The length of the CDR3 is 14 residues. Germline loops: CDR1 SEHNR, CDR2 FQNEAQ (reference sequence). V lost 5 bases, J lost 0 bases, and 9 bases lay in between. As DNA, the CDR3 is TGTGCCAGCAGCCCCCGTGGGAGCACAGATACGCAGTATTTT. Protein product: CASSPRGSTDTQYF.

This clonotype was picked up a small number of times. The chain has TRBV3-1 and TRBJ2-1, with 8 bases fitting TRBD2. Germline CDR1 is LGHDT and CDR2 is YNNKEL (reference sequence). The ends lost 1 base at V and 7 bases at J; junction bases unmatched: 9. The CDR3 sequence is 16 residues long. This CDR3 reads CASSQAGTSYLNEQFF. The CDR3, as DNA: TGTGCCAGCAGCCAAGCCGGGACTAGTTATCTAAATGAGCAGTTCTTC.

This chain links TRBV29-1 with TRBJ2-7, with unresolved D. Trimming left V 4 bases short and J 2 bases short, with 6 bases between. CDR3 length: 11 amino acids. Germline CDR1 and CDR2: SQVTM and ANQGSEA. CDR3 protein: CSVAAAYEQYF. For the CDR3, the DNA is TGCAGCGTTGCCGCGGCCTACGAGCAGTACTTC.

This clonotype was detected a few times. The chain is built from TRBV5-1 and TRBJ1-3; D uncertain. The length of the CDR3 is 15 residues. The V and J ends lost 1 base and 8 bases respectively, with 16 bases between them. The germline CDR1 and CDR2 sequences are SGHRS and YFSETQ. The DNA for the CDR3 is TGCGCCAGCAGCTTGAATCTGCGCGAGGGAGACACCATATATTTT. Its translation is CASSLNLREGDTIYF.

The CDR3 loop reads CASSLALAGGGYTF. In DNA form, the CDR3 reads TGCGCCAGCAGCTTGGCCCTAGCGGGGGGAGGCTACACCTTC. This chain links TRBV5-1 with TRBJ1-2; tentative D call: TRBD1 (5 bases). Germline V gives CDR1 SGHRS, CDR2 YFSETQ. V lost 0 bases to trimming and J lost 8 bases, with 14 bases between them. This CDR3 has 14 amino acids.

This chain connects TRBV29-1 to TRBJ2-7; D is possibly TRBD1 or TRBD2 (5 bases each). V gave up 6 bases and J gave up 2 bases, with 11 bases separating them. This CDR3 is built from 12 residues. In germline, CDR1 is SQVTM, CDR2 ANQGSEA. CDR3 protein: CSVTGAAYEQYF. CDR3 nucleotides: TGCAGCGTAACCGGGGCAGCCTACGAGCAGTACTTC.

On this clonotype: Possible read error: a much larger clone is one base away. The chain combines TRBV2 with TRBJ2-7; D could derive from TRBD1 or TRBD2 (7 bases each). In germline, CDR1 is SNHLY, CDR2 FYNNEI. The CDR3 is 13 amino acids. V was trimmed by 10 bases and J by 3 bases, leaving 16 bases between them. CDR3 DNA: TGTGCCAACAGGGGCCGGGACTACTACGAGCAGTACTTC. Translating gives CANRGRDYYEQYF.

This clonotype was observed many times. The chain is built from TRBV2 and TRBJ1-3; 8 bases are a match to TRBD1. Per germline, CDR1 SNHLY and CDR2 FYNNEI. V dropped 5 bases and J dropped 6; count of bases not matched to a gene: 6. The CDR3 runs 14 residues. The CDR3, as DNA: TGTGCCAGCAGTTACTTGACAGGGGCAAACACCATATATTTT. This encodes CASSYLTGANTIYF.

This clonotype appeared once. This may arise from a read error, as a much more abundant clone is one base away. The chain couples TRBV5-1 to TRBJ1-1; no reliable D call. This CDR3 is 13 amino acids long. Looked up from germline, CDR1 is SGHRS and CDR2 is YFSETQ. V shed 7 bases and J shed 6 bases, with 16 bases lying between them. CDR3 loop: CASGEVQDAEAFF. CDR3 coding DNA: TGCGCCAGCGGAGAGGTTCAGGACGCTGAAGCTTTCTTT.

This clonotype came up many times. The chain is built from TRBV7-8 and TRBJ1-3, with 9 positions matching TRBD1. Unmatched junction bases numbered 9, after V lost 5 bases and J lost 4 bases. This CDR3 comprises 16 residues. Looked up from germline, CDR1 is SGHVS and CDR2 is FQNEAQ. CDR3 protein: CASSPRTGASGNTIYF. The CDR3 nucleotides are TGTGCCAGCAGCCCAAGGACAGGGGCTAGCGGAAACACCATATATTTT.

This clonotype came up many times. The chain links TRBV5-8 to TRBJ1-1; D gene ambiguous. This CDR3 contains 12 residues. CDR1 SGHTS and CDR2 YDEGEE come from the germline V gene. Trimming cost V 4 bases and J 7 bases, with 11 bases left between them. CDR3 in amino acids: CASSPTAFEAFF. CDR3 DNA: TGTGCCAGCAGCCCGACGGCGTTTGAAGCTTTCTTT.

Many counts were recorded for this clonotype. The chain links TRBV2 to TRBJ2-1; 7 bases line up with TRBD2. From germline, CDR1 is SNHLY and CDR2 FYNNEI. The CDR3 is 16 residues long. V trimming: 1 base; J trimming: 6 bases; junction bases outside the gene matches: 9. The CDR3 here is CASSEGAGVVPNEQFF. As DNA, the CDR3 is TGTGCCAGCAGTGAAGGGGCGGGAGTAGTTCCCAATGAGCAGTTCTTC.

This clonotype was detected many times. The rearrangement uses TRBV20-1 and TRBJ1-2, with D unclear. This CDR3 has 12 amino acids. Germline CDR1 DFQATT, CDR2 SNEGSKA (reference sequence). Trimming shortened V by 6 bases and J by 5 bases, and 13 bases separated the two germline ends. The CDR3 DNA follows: TGCAGTGCCGCTAAGACGGTTTATGGCTACACCTTC. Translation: CSAAKTVYGYTF.